Sequencing of this T cell receptor beta chain was carried out in a study of shared clonotypes between healthy human individuals. This clone was seen more than once but under ten times. The antigen is not known. V was pared by 6 bases and J by 5 bases, with 23 bases between. From germline, CDR1 is SGHRS and CDR2 YFSETQ. The CDR3 loop spans 16 amino acids. Method: immunoSEQ multiplex PCR; TCRdb's copy keeps in-frame clones and lacks some. The sample lists 980,000 or so clones, 76% occurring once. General study results and limits: The study generally estimated greater richness for naive than memory subsets.

The TCR sequence derives from a man aged 18-30 years in good health. This chain connects TRBV5-1 to TRBJ1-1; D is undetermined. Sequenced sample: memory CD4+ T cells sorted from blood. Noted subset: CD45RA-negative fraction. The DNA of the CDR3 is TGCGCCAGCACCCTCCGAGGGCCGCCTGAGAAAACTGAAGCTTTCTTT. The encoded protein is CASTLRGPPEKTEAFF.